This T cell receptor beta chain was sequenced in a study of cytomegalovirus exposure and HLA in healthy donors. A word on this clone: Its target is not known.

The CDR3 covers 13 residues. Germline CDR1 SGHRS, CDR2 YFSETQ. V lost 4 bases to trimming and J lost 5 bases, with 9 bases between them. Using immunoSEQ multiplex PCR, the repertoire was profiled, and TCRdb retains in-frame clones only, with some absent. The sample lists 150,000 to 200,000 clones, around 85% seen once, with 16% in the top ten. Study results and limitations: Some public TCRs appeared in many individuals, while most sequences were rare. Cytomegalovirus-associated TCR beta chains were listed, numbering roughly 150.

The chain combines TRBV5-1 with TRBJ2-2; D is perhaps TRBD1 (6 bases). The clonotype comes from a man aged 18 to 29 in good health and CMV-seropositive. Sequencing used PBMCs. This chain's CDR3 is CASSGTITGELFF. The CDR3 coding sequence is TGCGCCAGCAGCGGGACAATAACCGGGGAGCTGTTTTTT.